This is a list of T cell receptor beta chains from one sample in a study of regulatory T cells in long-lasting Graves disease. TCRdb reanalysed the multiplex PCR reads using MiXCR and keeps one entry per CDR3 protein. The table includes hundreds of thousands of distinct CDR3 sequences, around 30% detected once. The specimen was peripheral blood mononuclear cells (PBMCs), collected when the disease was refractory, from a patient treated with antithyroid drugs. The receptor set was obtained from a female donor with Graves disease. CDR3s include the opening cysteine and the closing phenylalanine or tryptophan. Fields, in order: CDR3 protein, CDR3 DNA, V gene, D gene, J gene, clone size. D genes are given only for firm matches. Some rows mark clone size as missing; the rest say once, few, many or name a class of expanded clone.

CASSRVHSGGAGEKLFF,TGCGCCAGCAGCCGGGTACACTCAGGGGGCGCGGGTGAAAAACTGTTTTTT,TRBV5-1,TRBD1,TRBJ1-4,-
CASSQGAGQKETQYF,TGTGCCAGCAGCCAAGGGGCAGGCCAGAAAGAGACCCAGTACTTC,TRBV3-1,-,TRBJ2-5,-
CASSPLQENTGELFF,TGTGCCAGCTCACCCCTACAGGAGAACACCGGGGAGCTGTTTTTT,TRBV18,-,TRBJ2-2,-
CASSLGFPGANVLTF,TGTGCCAGCTCTCTAGGGTTCCCCGGGGCCAACGTCCTGACTTTC,TRBV2,-,TRBJ2-6,few
CASRSGRGVETQYF,TGTGCCAGCAGGAGCGGGAGAGGTGTTGAGACCCAGTACTTC,TRBV6-1,TRBD2,TRBJ2-5,-
CSARSGWGNQPQHF,TGCAGTGCTAGATCGGGGTGGGGGAATCAGCCCCAGCATTTT,TRBV20-1,-,TRBJ1-5,few
CASSNTGTSYEQYF,TGTGCCAGCAGCAACACCGGGACTAGCTACGAGCAGTACTTC,TRBV6-1,TRBD2,TRBJ2-7,-
CASSWPNGYGYTF,TGTGCCAGCAGCTGGCCGAATGGCTATGGCTACACCTTC,TRBV11-2,-,TRBJ1-2,-
CASTPRRRGGGRDTQYF,TGTGCCAGCACCCCCCGCCGCAGGGGAGGGGGCAGAGATACGCAGTATTTT,TRBV2,-,TRBJ2-3,-
CATSDPRGEDRETQYF,TGTGCCACCAGTGATCCCAGGGGAGAGGATAGAGAGACCCAGTACTTC,TRBV24-1,-,TRBJ2-5,many
CSALGVRGSNQPQHF,TGCAGTGCTCTTGGGGTGAGGGGGAGCAATCAGCCCCAGCATTTT,TRBV20-1,-,TRBJ1-5,-
CSAGTLAGGRETQYF,TGCAGTGCAGGGACTTTAGCGGGAGGCCGGGAGACCCAGTACTTC,TRBV20-1,TRBD2,TRBJ2-5,-
CSATGWSYEQYF,TGCAGCGCAACAGGGTGGTCCTACGAGCAGTACTTC,TRBV29-1,-,TRBJ2-7,-
CSASSGAGGNQPQHF,TGCAGTGCTAGCAGTGGGGCAGGGGGGAATCAGCCCCAGCATTTT,TRBV20-1,TRBD1,TRBJ1-5,few
CASSEFDIHGQYF,TGCGCCAGCAGTGAGTTTGACATCCACGGGCAGTACTTC,TRBV10-1,-,TRBJ2-7,-
CSARDSWATGETQYF,TGCAGTGCTAGAGATTCCTGGGCAACGGGGGAGACCCAGTACTTC,TRBV20-1,-,TRBJ2-5,-
CASSSLGGEKLFF,TGTGCCAGCAGCTCCCTCGGTGGAGAAAAACTGTTTTTT,TRBV5-5,-,TRBJ1-4,-
CASSIGQGRIFPGYTF,TGTGCCAGCAGCATCGGACAGGGTAGGATTTTCCCCGGCTACACCTTC,TRBV28,TRBD1,TRBJ1-2,-
CASSPNGVLLYEQYF,TGTGCCAGCAGCCCAAACGGGGTCCTACTCTACGAGCAGTACTTC,TRBV11-2,-,TRBJ2-7,-
CASSFRQGLGEAFF,TGTGCCAGCAGCTTCCGACAGGGCCTAGGGGAAGCTTTCTTT,TRBV7-3,TRBD1,TRBJ1-1,-
CASSPRAPNEKLFF,TGTGCCAGCAGTCCCCGGGCCCCCAATGAAAAACTGTTTTTT,TRBV5-5,-,TRBJ1-4,few
CASSVQWNQPQHF,TGTGCCAGCAGTGTTCAATGGAATCAGCCCCAGCATTTT,TRBV6-1,-,TRBJ1-5,many
CSVVGHPMGTYEQYF,TGCAGCGTTGTTGGACACCCAATGGGGACCTACGAGCAGTACTTC,TRBV29-1,-,TRBJ2-7,-